This T cell receptor beta chain is drawn from a study of CD8+CD57+ T cells in acquired aplastic anemia. Study as a whole: Sorted CD4+ and CD8+ cell DNA averaged 3.2 ug.

V was pared by 6 bases and J by 7 bases, with 16 bases between. CDR1 and CDR2 from the germline V gene are SGHVS and FNYEAQ. This CDR3 has 14 residues. TCR beta VDJ and CDR3 profiling used genomic DNA as template. TCRdb analysed the reads with MiXCR anew, one entry per CDR3 protein. The sample records around 180,000 distinct CDR3 sequences, 50% to 75% being singletons. This clonotype was sampled from a human donor in good health. The sample comprised sorted CD4+, CD8+, or CD8+CD57+ T cells (not recorded which) from PBMCs. The chain recombines TRBV7-6 with TRBJ1-5; the D is unclear. CDR3 region: CASSPGECRQPQHF. CDR3 coding DNA: TGTGCCAGCAGTCCCGGAGAGTGTCGCCAGCCCCAGCATTTT.